Sequencing of this T cell receptor (beta chain) was carried out in a study of cytomegalovirus exposure and HLA in healthy donors. General study results and limits: Links to common viral pathogens appeared, in a later analysis, for several of the most significant clusters. A later look showed TCR association rates differing by HLA locus, highest for DRB1 and lowest for HLA-C.

In the case of this clone: As yet, its antigen is unknown. The sample has other DNA sequences that encode this CDR3 too.

The primer mix had 60 Vbeta and 13 Jbeta primers. The protocol was immunoSEQ multiplex PCR, while the TCRdb copy is restricted to in-frame clones and leaves out a portion. The table has roughly 130,000 clones, roughly two thirds seen once; the top ten hold around 1.8%. This CDR3 has 15 residues. V was clipped by 0 bases and J by 3 bases; unmatched bases: 1. The germline gives CDR1 MNHEY, CDR2 SVGAGI. Specimen: PBMCs. This clonotype was obtained from a male donor in good health and CMV-seronegative. The chain carries TRBV6-5 and TRBJ1-2, with 10 bases lining up with TRBD1. CDR3 coding DNA: TGTGCCAGCAGTTACTCAGGGACAGGGGACTATGGCTACACCTTC. This encodes CASSYSGTGDYGYTF.